The subject of this entry is one T cell receptor beta chain. There are a few counts of this clonotype. Its specific antigen is unknown. Base qualities are not provided; no much larger clone lies one nucleotide away. These data come from a study of early T cells in non-severe SARS-CoV-2 infection (dated by TCRdb to the early 2020s). Broadly, across the study: TCR sequencing used bulk RNA from unsorted whole blood, so alpha and beta chains could not be paired.

General findings and caveats noted by the study authors: VDJdb matching was skewed toward anti-spike CD8 responses, so virus-specific expansions were likely underestimated and private and CD4 specificities were missed.

Set within a cohort of healthcare workers in London, UK, this nested case-control study involved weekly PCR testing of nasopharyngeal swabs along with blood sampling. Healthcare workers were enrolled in the week of the UK lockdown, from 23 to 31 March 2020, and were followed every week for up to roughly 16 weeks. Library preparation employed 5' RACE. Sequencing was carried out with a NextSeq 500. In the TCR library protocol, unique molecular identifiers were attached to individual cDNA molecules to correct for PCR bias and sequencing error. Sequencing covered both TCR alpha and beta chains, and within each sample the abundances of alpha and beta sequences were tightly co-correlated. In the source study's methods: Decombinator V4 was used to perform V gene, J gene and CDR3 annotation of TCR sequences. Expanded TCRs were defined as changing significantly between any two time points under a Poisson model with p below 0.0001. TCR abundances were normalised to the total number of TCRs sequenced per sample and expressed as counts per million. MAIT TCRs were defined by TRAV1-2 paired with TRAJ12, TRAJ20 or TRAJ33, and iNKT TCRs by TRAV10 paired with TRAJ18. VDJdb, accessed on 1 November 2021, was searched for TCRs annotated for CMV, EBV and SARS-CoV-2, and TCRs annotated for more than one antigen were excluded. TCRdb applied fastp at Q25 and MiXCR to the public reads, then kept only in-frame beta chains. Rows are combined by CDR3 protein, so each entry shows the most common genes and DNA. What appears here as the V and J calls and clone size reflects TCRdb's work, not the paper's. The sample profile shows 70,000 to 90,000 distinct CDR3 sequences; around 14% of them were found once. The ten largest clones add up to less than 7% of the sample.

V gives up 5 bases and J gives up 4 bases, and the segment between their germline ends measures 15 bases. CDR1 and CDR2 are drawn from the germline V gene: SGHTA, FQGNSA. The CDR3 has 14 amino acids, counting the end cysteine and phenylalanine. Solely the CDR3 DNA is kept, with 42 bases framed from the first base. This chain is built from TRBV7-2 and TRBJ2-7; possibly the D gene is TRBD1, per 5 matching bases. The sequencing sample was made of whole blood. The clonotype comes from an adult who was a healthcare worker with PCR-confirmed SARS-CoV-2 infection or an uninfected control (not recorded which). The nucleotide sequence is given as TGTGCCAGCAGCCCCTACAATCAGGGTTACGAGCAGTACTTC. This is translated as CASSPYNQGYEQYF.